This TCR beta chain was sequenced for a study of cytomegalovirus exposure and HLA in healthy donors. The V end was cut by 4 bases, the J end by 0 bases, with 19 bases between. Per the germline V gene, CDR1 is SGHVS and CDR2 is FQNEAQ. The length of the CDR3 is 19 residues. With respect to this clone: Its antigen is as yet unknown.

The PCR ran on 60 Vbeta and 13 Jbeta primers. Produced via immunoSEQ multiplex PCR; TCRdb's table is partial and in-frame only. This table holds about 210,000 clones, 87% found once. Study-level results: A few chains linked to CMV were shown in vitro to be specific for CMV antigens.

The V and J genes are TRBV7-8 and TRBJ2-6; D possibly corresponds to TRBD2 (5 bases). The sample taken for sequencing was PBMCs. This clonotype was sampled from a boy aged 2 to 10 in good health and CMV-seronegative. CDR3 in amino acids: CASSWRRGAESSGANVLTF. The CDR3, as DNA: TGTGCCAGCAGCTGGCGCCGAGGAGCGGAGAGCTCTGGGGCCAACGTCCTGACTTTC.